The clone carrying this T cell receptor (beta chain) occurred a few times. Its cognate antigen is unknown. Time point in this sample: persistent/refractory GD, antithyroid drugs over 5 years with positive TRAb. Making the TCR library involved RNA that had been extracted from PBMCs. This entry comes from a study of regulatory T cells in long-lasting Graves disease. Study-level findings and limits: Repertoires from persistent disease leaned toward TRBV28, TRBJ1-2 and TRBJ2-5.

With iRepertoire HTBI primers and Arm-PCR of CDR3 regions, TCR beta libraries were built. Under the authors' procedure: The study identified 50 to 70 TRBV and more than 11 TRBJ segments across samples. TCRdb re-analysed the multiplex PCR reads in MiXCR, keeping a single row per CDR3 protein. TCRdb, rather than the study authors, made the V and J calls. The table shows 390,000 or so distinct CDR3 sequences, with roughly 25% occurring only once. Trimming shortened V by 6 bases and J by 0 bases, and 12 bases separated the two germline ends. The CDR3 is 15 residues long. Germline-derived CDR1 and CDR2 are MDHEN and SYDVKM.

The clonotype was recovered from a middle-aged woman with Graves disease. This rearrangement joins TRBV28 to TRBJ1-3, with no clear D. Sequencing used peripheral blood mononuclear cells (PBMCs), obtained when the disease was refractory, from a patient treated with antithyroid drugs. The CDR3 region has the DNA TGTGCCAGCAGCCGGACTCTGAGCTCTGGAAACACCATATATTTT. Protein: CASSRTLSSGNTIYF.